One sample yielded the 12 T cell receptor beta chains listed below, sequenced in a study of shared clonotypes between healthy human individuals. The repertoire was sequenced with immunoSEQ multiplex PCR; TCRdb's copy has only in-frame clones and lacks some. Here the sample spans about 2.3 million clones, 85% to 95% being singletons. Sequencing was done on a sample of naive CD4+ T cells from PBMCs. Described subset: CD45RA+ positively selected. These receptors came from a man aged 18 to 29 in good health. Some clones in this sample may be carry-over from other donors' samples.

This clone was seen just once. Other DNA sequences in the sample encode the same CDR3. The chain carries TRBV11-3 and TRBJ2-1; 7 bases agree with TRBD2. Germline assignment: CDR1 SGHNT and CDR2 YENEEA. The V and J ends lost 5 bases and 1 base, in that order; junction bases with no gene match: 2. CDR3 size: 14 residues. The CDR3 bases are TGTGCCAGCAGCCCCGGGGGGTCCTACAATGAGCAGTTCTTC. Protein product: CASSPGGSYNEQFF. The whole variable domain, remainder taken from reference TRBV11-3 and TRBJ2-1, is EAGVVQSPRYKIIEKKQPVAFWCNPISGHNTLYWYLQNLGQGPELLIRYENEEAVDDSQLPKDRFSAERLKGVDSTLKIQPAELGDSAVYLCASSPGGSYNEQFFGPGTRLTVL.

The chain uses TRBV5-5 and TRBJ1-1; D unclear. CDR3 size: 15 residues. V lost 4 bases to trimming and J lost 1 base, with 14 bases between them. Germline V CDR1 and CDR2: SGHKS, YYEKEE (reference sequence). The CDR3 protein is CASSLDVWRNTEAFF. The CDR3 bases are TGTGCCAGCAGCCTAGACGTTTGGAGGAACACTGAAGCTTTCTTT. The complete variable domain, with remaining parts taken from reference TRBV5-5 and TRBJ1-1, reads DAGVTQSPTHLIKTRGQQVTLRCSPISGHKSVSWYQQVLGQGPQFIFQYYEKEERGRGNFPDRFSARQFPNYSSELNVNALLLGDSALYLCASSLDVWRNTEAFFGQGTRLTVV.

The chain recombines TRBV4-1 with TRBJ2-4, with D perhaps TRBD1 (5 bases). Trimming stripped 1 base from V and 5 bases from J, with 12 bases between. The CDR3 is 15 amino acids. Germline CDR1 is MGHRA and CDR2 is YSYEKL. CDR3 in DNA: TGCGCCAGCAGCCAAGTACTCAGGGCCCAAAACATTCAGTACTTC. This translates into CASSQVLRAQNIQYF.

The rearrangement uses TRBV28 and TRBJ2-7; 9 bases line up with TRBD1. This CDR3 spans 16 amino acids. The V gene end was trimmed by 2 bases and the J gene end by 2 bases; junction bases not matched to a gene: 7. The germline gives CDR1 MDHEN, CDR2 SYDVKM. The CDR3 region is CASSLRGRTGAYEQYF. CDR3 nucleotide sequence: TGTGCCAGCAGTTTAAGGGGGCGGACAGGGGCCTACGAGCAGTACTTC.

The chain employs TRBV5-5 and TRBJ2-1, with D perhaps matching TRBD1 (6 bases). The CDR3 runs to 17 residues. V was cut by 4 bases and J by 3 bases, with 20 bases left in between. Per germline, CDR1 SGHKS and CDR2 YYEKEE (reference sequence). The CDR3 loop reads CASSGFGTPQDYNEQFF. The CDR3 DNA follows: TGTGCCAGCAGCGGGTTCGGGACACCCCAAGACTACAATGAGCAGTTCTTC. Filled out from reference TRBV5-5 and TRBJ2-1, the complete variable domain reads DAGVTQSPTHLIKTRGQQVTLRCSPISGHKSVSWYQQVLGQGPQFIFQYYEKEERGRGNFPDRFSARQFPNYSSELNVNALLLGDSALYLCASSGFGTPQDYNEQFFGPGTRLTVL.

This clone was seen just once. The J gene is TRBJ1-1, the V gene TRBV6-5; perhaps TRBD1 as D (5 bases). The germline V gene encodes CDR1 MNHEY and CDR2 SVGAGI. The CDR3 totals 13 residues. The V end was cut by 8 bases, the J end by 5 bases, with 15 bases between. The CDR3 sequence is CASSAGGSTEAFF. The DNA for the CDR3 is TGTGCCAGCTCGGCGGGGGGGAGTACTGAAGCTTTCTTT.

CDR3 nucleotide sequence: TGTGCCAGCAGTTTCGTCAGGTCCTACAATGAGCAGTTCTTC. Residues: CASSFVRSYNEQFF. The genes are TRBV28 and TRBJ2-1; D remains ambiguous. The CDR3 totals 14 residues. With 3 bases removed from V and 1 base from J, the gap between germline ends came to 7 bases. Germline V CDR1 and CDR2: MDHEN, SYDVKM. The full variable domain, completed using reference TRBV28 and TRBJ2-1, is DVKVTQSSRYLVKRTGEKVFLECVQDMDHENMFWYRQDPGLGLRLIYFSYDVKMKEKGDIPEGYSVSREKKERFSLILESASTNQTSMYLCASSFVRSYNEQFFGPGTRLTVL.

The V and J genes are TRBV6-1 and TRBJ2-3, with 9 bases that match TRBD2. This CDR3 is built from 16 residues. From germline, CDR1 is MNHNS and CDR2 SASEGT. Unmatched junction bases numbered 5, after V lost 4 bases and J lost 0 bases. In DNA form, the CDR3 reads TGTGCCAGCAGTGTTCGGCTAGCGGGAAGCACAGATACGCAGTATTTT. Translation: CASSVRLAGSTDTQYF.

This clone has a single count. CDR3 coding DNA: TGTGCCAGCAGCTTACTCGGCTGGAACACTGAAGCTTTCTTT. As protein: CASSLLGWNTEAFF. The rearrangement joins TRBV7-2 to TRBJ1-1, with D uncertain. The CDR3 consists of 14 residues. The germline V gene encodes CDR1 SGHTA and CDR2 FQGNSA. Trimming pared 2 bases from V and 1 base from J, leaving 8 bases between.

The V call is TRBV7-3, the J call TRBJ2-7; TRBD2 matches 7 bases. The germline V gene encodes CDR1 SGHTA and CDR2 FQGTGA. With 4 bases clipped from V and 4 bases from J, the junction kept 7 bases outside the gene matches. The CDR3 length is 14 residues. DNA of the CDR3: TGTGCCAGCAGCTCTCACGTGGGAGGGTACGAGCAGTACTTC. It specifies CASSSHVGGYEQYF.

About this clone: Different DNA sequences within this sample yield the same CDR3. This chain connects TRBV28 to TRBJ1-4; D is possibly TRBD1 (6 bases). CDR1 and CDR2 from the germline V gene are MDHEN and SYDVKM. This CDR3 is built from 14 residues. V was trimmed by 2 bases and J by 6 bases, leaving 10 bases between them. The CDR3 sequence is CASSLAGGYEKLFF. CDR3 nucleotides: TGTGCCAGCAGTTTAGCGGGGGGCTATGAAAAACTGTTTTTT.

The genes are TRBV5-1 and TRBJ2-5, with TRBD2 matching 8 bases. This CDR3 contains 16 residues. The V and J ends lost 0 bases and 1 base, in that order; junction bases with no gene match: 5. CDR1 is SGHRS and CDR2 is YFSETQ in the germline V gene. CDR3 sequence (DNA): TGCGCCAGCAGCTTGGCGCCTAGCGGGTTCCAAGAGACCCAGTACTTC. Translation gives CASSLAPSGFQETQYF. The whole variable domain, filled in from reference TRBV5-1 and TRBJ2-5, reads KAGVTQTPRYLIKTRGQQVTLSCSPISGHRSVSWYQQTPGQGLQFLFEYFSETQRNKGNFPGRFSGRQFSNSRSEMNVSTLELGDSALYLCASSLAPSGFQETQYFGPGTRLLVL.